This T cell receptor beta chain appears in the sequencing data of a study of T-cell reconstitution after alpha-beta-depleted transplantation in children. Unique molecular identifiers were incorporated into the prepared TCRbeta library. TCRdb itself ran the PCR reads through MiXCR, one entry per CDR3 protein. The sample lists some 490,000 distinct CDR3 sequences, around an eighth occurring once. Germline CDR1 reads SGHAT; CDR2 reads FQNNGV. The CDR3 has 15 amino acids. The V gene lost 2 bases and the J gene lost 7 bases, with 17 bases spanning the gap. The material sequenced was PBMCs from the stem cell graft donor, taken from the stem cell graft. The TCR originated in a human donor who donated a stem cell graft to a child with combined immunodeficiency. This chain uses TRBV11-2 with TRBJ1-1, with a possible D match to TRBD1 (5 bases). CDR3 bases: TGTGCCAGCAGCTTAAGGGGATCCTCTTCGGATGAAGCTTTCTTT. It translates to CASSLRGSSSDEAFF.